This T cell receptor (beta chain) was identified in a study of cytomegalovirus exposure and HLA in healthy donors. Study overall: In terms of ancestry, the Caucasian-associated cluster contained roughly 80% of the approximately 380 genotyped donors. Study-wide results and caveats: HLA-A and HLA-B allele assignments for most subjects were reportedly predicted accurately using TCR beta sequences. When analyzed later, a missense DCLRE1C variant was found to be linked to TCR beta V- and J-gene trimming.

With regard to this clone: Its target is unknown.

PCR amplification relied on 60 Vbeta primers (plus 13 Jbeta primers). Clones were sequenced by immunoSEQ multiplex PCR, and TCRdb holds only the in-frame ones, with some missing. In the table there are around 210,000 clones, roughly 78% of which are singletons. Everyone who donated was a healthy bone marrow donor. The CDR3 runs to 13 residues. After removal of 8 bases from V and 7 bases from J, the junction contained 9 bases not matched to a gene. CDR1 is MNHEY and CDR2 is SMNVEV in the germline V gene (reference sequence). Sequencing was carried out using PBMCs. This clonotype was obtained from a boy aged 10-17 years in good health and CMV-seronegative. V is TRBV27 and J is TRBJ2-7; 9 bases agree with TRBD1. This CDR3 reads CASSGTGPREQYF. As DNA, the CDR3 is TGTGCCAGCTCCGGGACAGGGCCTCGGGAGCAGTACTTC.